This T cell receptor (beta chain) was sequenced in a study of blood T cell repertoires in COVID-19. Across the whole study: Spain, Italy and the United States supplied samples that represented acute and convalescent COVID-19.

This table comes from immunoSEQ multiplex PCR, and its TCRdb copy is limited to in-frame clones, with some not included. Of about 70,000 clones in the sample, roughly nine tenths were seen once. CDR3 length: 15 residues. The ends were cut back, 5 bases at V and 1 base at J, with 12 bases in the middle. Germline-derived CDR1 and CDR2 are SGHNT and YENEEA. Sequenced: peripheral blood. The chain combines TRBV11-3 with TRBJ2-1; D uncertain. This clonotype originated in a man in his sixties or seventies with active COVID-19. The CDR3 sequence: CASSPNRRSYNEQFF. CDR3 nucleotides: TGTGCCAGCAGCCCCAACAGACGTTCCTACAATGAGCAGTTCTTC.